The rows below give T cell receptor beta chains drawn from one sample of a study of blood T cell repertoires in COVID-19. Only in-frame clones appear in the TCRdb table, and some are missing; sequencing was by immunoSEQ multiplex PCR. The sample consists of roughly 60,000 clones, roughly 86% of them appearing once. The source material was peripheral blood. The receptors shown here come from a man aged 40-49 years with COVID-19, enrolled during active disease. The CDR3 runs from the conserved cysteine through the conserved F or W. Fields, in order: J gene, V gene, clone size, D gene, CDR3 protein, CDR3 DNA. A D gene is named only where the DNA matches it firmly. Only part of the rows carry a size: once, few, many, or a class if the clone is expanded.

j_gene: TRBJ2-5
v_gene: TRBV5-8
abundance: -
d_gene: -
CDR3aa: CATNRDSGDAETQYF
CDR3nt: TGTGCCACCAACCGGGATAGCGGAGACGCGGAGACCCAGTACTTC

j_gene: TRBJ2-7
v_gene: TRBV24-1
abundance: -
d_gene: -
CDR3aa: CATSGRTYEQYF
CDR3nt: TGTGCCACCAGTGGCAGAACCTACGAGCAGTACTTC

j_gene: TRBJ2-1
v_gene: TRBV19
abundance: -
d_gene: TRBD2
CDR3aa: CASSNPSGGAYNEQFF
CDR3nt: TGTGCCAGTAGTAACCCAAGCGGGGGGGCTTACAATGAGCAGTTCTTC

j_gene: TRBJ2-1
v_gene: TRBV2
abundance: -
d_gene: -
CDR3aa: CASSQGIGEQFF
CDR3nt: TGTGCCAGCAGCCAGGGGATTGGTGAGCAGTTCTTC

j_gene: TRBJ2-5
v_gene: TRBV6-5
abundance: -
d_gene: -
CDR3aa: CASWVGETQYF
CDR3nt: TGTGCCAGCTGGGTCGGGGAGACCCAGTACTTC

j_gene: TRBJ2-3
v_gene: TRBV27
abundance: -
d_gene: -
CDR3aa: CASRTRGGTDTQYF
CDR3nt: TGTGCCAGCAGAACCAGGGGGGGCACAGATACGCAGTATTTT

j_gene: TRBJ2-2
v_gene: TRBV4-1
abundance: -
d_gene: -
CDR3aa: CASSQGSWRDGTGELFF
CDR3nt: TGCGCCAGCAGCCAAGGGAGTTGGCGGGACGGCACCGGGGAGCTGTTTTTT

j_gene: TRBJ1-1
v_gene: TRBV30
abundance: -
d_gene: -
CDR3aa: CAWSGQFNTEAFF
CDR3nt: TGTGCCTGGAGTGGACAGTTTAACACTGAAGCTTTCTTT

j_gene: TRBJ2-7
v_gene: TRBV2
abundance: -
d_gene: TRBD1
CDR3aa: CASTRGQDGPYEQYF
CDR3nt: TGTGCCAGCACCCGGGGACAGGATGGGCCCTACGAGCAGTACTTC

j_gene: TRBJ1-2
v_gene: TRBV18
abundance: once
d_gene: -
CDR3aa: CASSPGAAGGGYTF
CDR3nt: TGTGCCAGCTCACCAGGGGCAGCAGGTGGTGGCTACACCTTC

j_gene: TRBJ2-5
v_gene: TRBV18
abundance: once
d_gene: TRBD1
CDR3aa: CASSPGQGAAETQYF
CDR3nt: TGTGCCAGCTCACCTGGACAGGGGGCAGCGGAGACCCAGTACTTC

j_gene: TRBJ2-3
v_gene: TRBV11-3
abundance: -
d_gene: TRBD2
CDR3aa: CVSRQLAGGTDTQYF
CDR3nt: TGTGTCAGCAGACAACTAGCGGGGGGCACAGATACGCAGTATTTT

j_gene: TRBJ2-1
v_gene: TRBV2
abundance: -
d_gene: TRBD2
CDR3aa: CASRGLAGSYNEQFF
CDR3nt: TGTGCCAGCAGGGGACTAGCGGGCTCCTACAATGAGCAGTTCTTC

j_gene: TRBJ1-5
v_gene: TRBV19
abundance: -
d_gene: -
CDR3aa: CASSYSYQPQHF
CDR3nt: TGTGCCAGTAGTTACAGTTATCAGCCCCAGCATTTT

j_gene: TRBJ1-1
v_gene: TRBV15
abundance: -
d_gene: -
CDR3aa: CATSRGLNTEAFF
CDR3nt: TGTGCCACCAGCAGGGGCTTGAACACTGAAGCTTTCTTT

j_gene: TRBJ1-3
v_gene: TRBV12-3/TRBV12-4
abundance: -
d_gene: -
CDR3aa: CASSPSSNTIYF
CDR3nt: TGTGCCAGCAGCCCATCAAGCAACACCATATATTTT

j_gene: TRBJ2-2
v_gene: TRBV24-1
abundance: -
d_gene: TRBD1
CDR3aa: CATSQGATGELFF
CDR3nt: TGTGCCACATCACAGGGGGCCACCGGGGAGCTGTTTTTT

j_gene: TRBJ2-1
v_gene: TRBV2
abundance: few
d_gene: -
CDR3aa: CASSEASGLAYNEQFF
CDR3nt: TGTGCCAGCAGTGAAGCATCGGGACTGGCCTACAATGAGCAGTTCTTC

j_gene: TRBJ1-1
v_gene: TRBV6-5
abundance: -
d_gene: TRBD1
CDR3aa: CASRGQGGTEAFF
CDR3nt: TGTGCCAGCCGGGGACAGGGGGGTACTGAAGCTTTCTTT

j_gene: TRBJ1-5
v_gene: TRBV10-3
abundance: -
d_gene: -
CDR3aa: CAIQGSSNQPQHF
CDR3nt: TGTGCCATACAGGGTTCAAGCAATCAGCCCCAGCATTTT

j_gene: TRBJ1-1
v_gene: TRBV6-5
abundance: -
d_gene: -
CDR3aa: CASSKQGMNTEAFF
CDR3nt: TGTGCCAGCAGTAAACAGGGCATGAACACTGAAGCTTTCTTT

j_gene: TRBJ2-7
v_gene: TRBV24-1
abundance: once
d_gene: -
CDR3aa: CATAQTGNGEQYF
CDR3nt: TGTGCCACCGCCCAAACGGGGAACGGCGAGCAGTACTTC

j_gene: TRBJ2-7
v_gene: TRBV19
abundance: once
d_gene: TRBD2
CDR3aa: CASSTWTRNEQYF
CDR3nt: TGTGCCAGTAGTACTTGGACTAGGAATGAGCAGTACTTC

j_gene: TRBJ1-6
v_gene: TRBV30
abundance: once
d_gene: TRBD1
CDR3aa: CAWGMGQAYNSPLHF
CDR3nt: TGTGCCTGGGGGATGGGACAGGCTTATAATTCACCCCTCCACTTT

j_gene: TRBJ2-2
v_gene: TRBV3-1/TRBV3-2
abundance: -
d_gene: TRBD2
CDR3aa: CASSQDASGRAAGELFF
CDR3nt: TGTGCCAGCAGCCAAGACGCTAGCGGGAGGGCTGCCGGGGAGCTGTTTTTT

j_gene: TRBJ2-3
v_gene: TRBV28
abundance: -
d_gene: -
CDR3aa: CASSFRGEYTDTQYF
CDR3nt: TGTGCCAGCAGTTTCCGGGGAGAGTACACAGATACGCAGTATTTT

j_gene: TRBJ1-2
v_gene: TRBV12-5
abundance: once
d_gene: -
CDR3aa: CASGLGRQAWLGYTF
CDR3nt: TGTGCTAGTGGTTTGGGAAGACAGGCTTGGTTGGGCTACACCTTC

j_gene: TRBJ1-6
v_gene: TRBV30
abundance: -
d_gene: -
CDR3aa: CAWSTPGDSPLHF
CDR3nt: TGTGCCTGGAGTACCCCGGGAGATTCACCCCTCCACTTT

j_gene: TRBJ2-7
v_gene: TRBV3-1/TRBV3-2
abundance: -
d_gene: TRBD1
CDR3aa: CASSSTGGPYEQYF
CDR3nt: TGTGCCAGCAGCTCCACAGGGGGGCCCTACGAGCAGTACTTC

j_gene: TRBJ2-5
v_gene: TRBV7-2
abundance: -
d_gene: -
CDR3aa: CASSLYRDTQYF
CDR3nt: TGTGCCAGCAGCTTATACAGGGATACCCAGTACTTC

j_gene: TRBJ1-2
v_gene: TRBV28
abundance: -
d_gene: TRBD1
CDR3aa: CASSSGQYYGYTF
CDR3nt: TGTGCCAGCAGCTCGGGACAGTACTATGGCTACACCTTC

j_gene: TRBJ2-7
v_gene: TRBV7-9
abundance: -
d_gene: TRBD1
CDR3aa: CASSPRTGDPYEQYF
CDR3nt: TGTGCCAGCAGCCCCCGGACAGGGGATCCCTACGAGCAGTACTTC

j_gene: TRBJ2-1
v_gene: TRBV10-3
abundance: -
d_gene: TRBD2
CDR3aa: CASSLAGIYNEQFF
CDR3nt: TGTGCCTCGTCGTTAGCGGGGATTTACAATGAGCAGTTCTTC

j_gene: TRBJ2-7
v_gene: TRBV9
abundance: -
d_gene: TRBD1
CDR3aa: CASSVPTGWGEQYF
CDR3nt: TGTGCCAGCAGCGTCCCGACAGGGTGGGGCGAGCAGTACTTC

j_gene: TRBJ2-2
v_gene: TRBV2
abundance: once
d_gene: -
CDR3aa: CASRPQPWEGRGTGELFF
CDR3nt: TGTGCCAGCAGACCCCAACCTTGGGAAGGGAGGGGGACCGGGGAGCTGTTTTTT

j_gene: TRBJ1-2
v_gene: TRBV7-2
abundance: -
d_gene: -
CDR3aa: CASSLQTANYGYTF
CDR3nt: TGTGCCAGCAGCTTACAGACAGCTAACTATGGCTACACCTTC

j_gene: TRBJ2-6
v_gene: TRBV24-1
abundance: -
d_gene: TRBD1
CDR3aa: CATSGQGRAGANVLTF
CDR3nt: TGTGCCACCAGTGGACAGGGGAGAGCTGGGGCCAACGTCCTGACTTTC

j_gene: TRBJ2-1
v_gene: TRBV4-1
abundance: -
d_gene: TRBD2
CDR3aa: CASSLIPGTATSGDIFF
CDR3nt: TGCGCCAGCAGCCTCATCCCCGGGACCGCGACTAGCGGGGATATTTTCTTC

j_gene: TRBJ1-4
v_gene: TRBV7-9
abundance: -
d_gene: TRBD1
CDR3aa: CASSALGTGDEKLFF
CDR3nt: TGTGCCAGCAGCGCCCTTGGGACAGGGGACGAAAAACTGTTTTTT

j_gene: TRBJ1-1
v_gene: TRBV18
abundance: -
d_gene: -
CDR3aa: CASSNRGEAFF
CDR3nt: TGTGCCAGCTCAAATCGCGGTGAAGCTTTCTTT

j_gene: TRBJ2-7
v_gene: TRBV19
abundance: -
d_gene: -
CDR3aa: CASSIELHYEQYF
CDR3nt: TGTGCCAGTAGTATCGAGCTTCACTACGAGCAGTACTTC

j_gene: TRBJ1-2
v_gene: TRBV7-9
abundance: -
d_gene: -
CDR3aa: CASSFPSYGYTF
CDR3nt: TGTGCCAGCAGCTTCCCCTCTTATGGCTACACCTTC

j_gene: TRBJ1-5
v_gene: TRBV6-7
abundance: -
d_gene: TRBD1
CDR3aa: CASSYSLCDRVRGNQPQHF
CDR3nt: TGTGCCAGCAGTTACTCACTCTGTGACAGGGTTAGGGGCAATCAGCCCCAGCATTTT